The 17 T cell receptor beta chains below were found in one sample sequenced in a study of blood T cell repertoires in COVID-19. Data came from immunoSEQ multiplex PCR; TCRdb stores just in-frame clones and leaves some out. The data hold about 380,000 clones, with more than 75% observed a single time. The sample consisted of PBMCs or T cells enriched from blood (not recorded which). All receptors come from a woman younger than 30 who had recovered from COVID-19.

This sequence joins TRBV12-5 and TRBJ2-1; tentatively, D is TRBD2 (5 bases). Germline CDR1 and CDR2: LGHNT and FRNRAP. The CDR3 has 15 amino acids. Trimming removed 2 bases from V and 7 bases from J, with 15 bases in between. CDR3 bases: TGTGCTAGTGGTTTGAGCGTCGGGAAGATTAATGAGCAGTTCTTC. It codes for CASGLSVGKINEQFF.

The rearrangement links TRBV5-1 to TRBJ1-5; 7 nucleotides line up with TRBD1. With 4 bases clipped from V and 4 bases from J, the junction kept 5 bases outside the gene matches. CDR1 SGHRS and CDR2 YFSETQ come from the germline V gene. The CDR3 runs 14 residues. Here the CDR3 DNA reads TGCGCCAGCAGCGCCGGGACAGCGAATCAGCCCCAGCATTTT. Amino acid sequence: CASSAGTANQPQHF. Variable domain in full (rest from reference TRBV5-1 and TRBJ1-5): KAGVTQTPRYLIKTRGQQVTLSCSPISGHRSVSWYQQTPGQGLQFLFEYFSETQRNKGNFPGRFSGRQFSNSRSEMNVSTLELGDSALYLCASSAGTANQPQHFGDGTRLSIL.

The V call is TRBV20-1, the J call TRBJ1-1, with 7 bases aligning to TRBD1. Trimming removed 6 bases from V and 0 bases from J; junction bases left unmatched: 7. The germline gives CDR1 DFQATT, CDR2 SNEGSKA (reference sequence). This CDR3 region has 14 residues. In DNA form, the CDR3 reads TGCAGTGCCAGTCGGGACAGCATGAACACTGAAGCTTTCTTT. It yields the protein CSASRDSMNTEAFF.

V usage is TRBV28 and J usage is TRBJ1-6; D perhaps matches TRBD1 (6 bases). Between the trimmed V and J ends, which lost 5 bases and 0 bases, there was a span of 17 bases. The CDR3 totals 18 residues. Germline V CDR1 and CDR2: MDHEN, SYDVKM. CDR3 nucleotide sequence: TGTGCCAGCAGTCCAAGGGGGTCCGTGGGCTCCTATAATTCACCCCTCCACTTT. Residues: CASSPRGSVGSYNSPLHF.

V is TRBV4-1 and J is TRBJ1-5; no clear D. The CDR3 extends over 15 amino acids. In germline, CDR1 is MGHRA, CDR2 YSYEKL. Deletions cut 1 base from V and 4 bases from J, with 11 bases between. CDR3 in DNA: TGCGCCAGCAGCCAAGGTGGCGGACTAAATCAGCCCCAGCATTTT. Its translation: CASSQGGGLNQPQHF.

The rearrangement links TRBV5-1 to TRBJ2-1; D is ambiguous. Trimming left V 2 bases short and J 7 bases short, with 4 bases between. The CDR3 loop spans 11 amino acids. Germline assignment: CDR1 SGHRS and CDR2 YFSETQ. The chain's CDR3 is CASSFRNEQFF. The CDR3 nucleotides are TGCGCCAGCAGCTTCAGGAATGAGCAGTTCTTC. Drawing the rest from reference TRBV5-1 and TRBJ2-1, the complete variable domain is KAGVTQTPRYLIKTRGQQVTLSCSPISGHRSVSWYQQTPGQGLQFLFEYFSETQRNKGNFPGRFSGRQFSNSRSEMNVSTLELGDSALYLCASSFRNEQFFGPGTRLTVL.

The chain uses TRBV18 and TRBJ2-3; the D gene is possibly TRBD1 (5 bases). The CDR3 has 17 amino acids. V was cut by 1 base and J by 0 bases, with 14 bases left in between. Germline CDR1 and CDR2: KGHSH and LQKENI. CDR3 loop: CASSPQGHLTSTDTQYF. The CDR3, as DNA: TGTGCCAGCTCACCACAAGGACACCTTACCAGCACAGATACGCAGTATTTT.

This chain joins TRBV30 and TRBJ2-5; maybe TRBD2 (5 bases). The CDR3 totals 15 residues. V was pared by 3 bases and J by 0 bases, with 14 bases between. Per the germline V gene, CDR1 is GTSNPN and CDR2 is SVGIG (reference sequence). The CDR3 coding sequence is TGTGCCTGGAGGGCCGGGAAGGGTTACCAAGAGACCCAGTACTTC. Encoded protein: CAWRAGKGYQETQYF.

The chain recombines TRBV24-1 with TRBJ1-2, with 8 bases identical to TRBD1. This CDR3 is 14 amino acids long. V lost 4 bases to trimming and J lost 6 bases; unmatched junction nucleotides: 6. From germline, CDR1 is KGHDR and CDR2 SFDVKD. The CDR3 DNA is TGTGCCACCAGTGACGCCGGACAGGGAAATGGCTACACCTTC. Translating it yields CATSDAGQGNGYTF.

This chain joins TRBV7-2 and TRBJ2-5, with 13 bases that match TRBD2. Germline lookup yields CDR1 SGHTA and CDR2 FQGNSA. V lost 4 bases to trimming and J lost 1 base; unmatched junction nucleotides: 6. The CDR3 covers 17 residues. CDR3 sequence reads: CASSSTRLAGGQETQYF. CDR3 DNA: TGTGCCAGCAGCTCTACGCGACTAGCGGGGGGCCAAGAGACCCAGTACTTC.

The V gene is TRBV6-1, the J gene TRBJ2-3; no clear D. The V gene's germline CDR1 is MNHNS and CDR2 SASEGT. The CDR3 loop spans 16 amino acids. V shed 2 bases and J shed 2 bases, with 14 bases lying between them. DNA of the CDR3: TGTGCCAGCAGTGAATTTCCTAGTGCTTACACAGATACGCAGTATTTT. Its protein is CASSEFPSAYTDTQYF.

A single count supports this clone. This chain connects TRBV5-5 to TRBJ1-1, with 8 bases fitting TRBD1. Germline V CDR1 and CDR2: SGHKS, YYEKEE (reference sequence). V shed 2 bases, J shed 2 bases, and the junction held 5 bases outside the gene matches. This CDR3 region has 15 residues. This chain's CDR3 is CASSLEQGGNTEAFF. CDR3 DNA sequence: TGTGCCAGCAGCTTAGAACAGGGGGGAAACACTGAAGCTTTCTTT.

A remark on this clone: The same CDR3 arises from other DNA sequences in this sample as well. The genes are TRBV27 and TRBJ2-2; D is ambiguous. Germline assignment: CDR1 MNHEY and CDR2 SMNVEV (reference sequence). V lost 3 bases to trimming and J lost 4 bases, with 6 bases between them. CDR3 length: 13 residues. CDR3 nucleotide sequence: TGTGCCAGCAGTTTGTCCCTCACCGGGGAGCTGTTTTTT. This gives the protein CASSLSLTGELFF.

The sample holds one count of this clone. The rearrangement uses TRBV5-1 and TRBJ1-2; 11 bases are a match to TRBD1. V shed 4 bases, J shed 1 base, and the junction held 6 bases outside the gene matches. CDR3 length equals 16 residues. Germline CDR1 is SGHRS and CDR2 is YFSETQ. This CDR3 reads CASSPWTGGSNYGYTF. The CDR3 bases are TGCGCCAGCAGCCCCTGGACAGGGGGCAGTAACTATGGCTACACCTTC.

The J gene is TRBJ1-2, the V gene TRBV2; D might be TRBD1 (6 bases). The V and J ends lost 0 bases and 6 bases respectively, with 14 bases between them. CDR1 is SNHLY, CDR2 FYNNEI, per germline. The CDR3 consists of 15 residues. The CDR3 bases are TGTGCCAGCAGTGAAGCGCGGGGGCTTGTAAATGGCTACACCTTC. Its translation is CASSEARGLVNGYTF.

This sequence joins TRBV5-1 and TRBJ2-7, with D possibly TRBD2 on 5 matching bases. The V end was cut by 0 bases, the J end by 4 bases, with 14 bases between. The CDR3 covers 15 residues. Germline-derived CDR1 and CDR2 are SGHRS and YFSETQ. This chain's CDR3 is CASSLAGKVAYEQYF. The DNA of the CDR3 is TGCGCCAGCAGCTTGGCGGGAAAGGTTGCGTACGAGCAGTACTTC.

This chain uses TRBV25-1 with TRBJ1-1, with D perhaps matching TRBD1 (6 bases). CDR1 and CDR2 (germline): MGHDK, SYGVNS. This CDR3 comprises 13 residues. Trimming stripped 4 bases from V and 5 bases from J, with 11 bases between. The CDR3 region is CASSGPGVTEAFF. The CDR3 DNA reads TGTGCCAGCAGTGGACCAGGGGTGACTGAAGCTTTCTTT.